Below, 20 T cell receptor beta chains from the same sample are listed, as sequenced in a study of blood T cell repertoires in COVID-19. This table comes from immunoSEQ multiplex PCR, and its TCRdb copy is limited to in-frame clones, with some not included. The sample includes some 350,000 clones, around 87% of them seen just once. The sequenced material came from peripheral blood. Source of these receptors: a human donor in a cohort sampled during active COVID-19.

The chain links TRBV7-8 to TRBJ2-3, with TRBD2 identical over 12 bases. This CDR3 is built from 18 residues. The J segment lost 2 bases and the V segment lost 0 bases, leaving 6 bases of the junction unmatched. The germline V gene encodes CDR1 SGHVS and CDR2 FQNEAQ. The CDR3 spells CASSLARLAGAVTDTQYF. CDR3 DNA: TGTGCCAGCAGCTTAGCGAGACTAGCGGGAGCCGTCACAGATACGCAGTATTTT.

The chain recombines TRBV7-9 with TRBJ2-2, with 9 bases that match TRBD2. CDR1 is SEHNR, CDR2 FQNEAQ, per germline (reference sequence). The V and J ends lost 4 bases and 8 bases, in that order; junction bases with no gene match: 11. The CDR3 has 16 amino acids. The CDR3 reads CASSSLSSGTSGELFF. CDR3 DNA: TGTGCCAGCAGCTCCCTATCTAGCGGGACGTCAGGGGAGCTGTTTTTT.

V gene TRBV3-1 (or the pseudogene TRBV3-2) combines with J gene TRBJ1-3; D is perhaps TRBD1 (6 bases). Germline values: CDR1 LGHDT, CDR2 YNNKEL (reference sequence). Trimming took off 4 bases at V and 2 bases at J, with 15 bases between the two ends. The CDR3 loop spans 16 amino acids. The CDR3 DNA follows: TGTGCCAGCAGCCGATCCCTACAGGGTACTGGAAACACCATATATTTT. As protein: CASSRSLQGTGNTIYF.

This chain uses TRBV30 with TRBJ2-1; no clear D gene. Trimming stripped 0 bases from V and 0 bases from J, with 6 bases between. CDR3 size: 14 residues. Germline assignment: CDR1 GTSNPN and CDR2 SVGIG (reference sequence). The CDR3 spells CAWSVSSSYNEQFF. Written as DNA, the CDR3 is TGTGCCTGGAGTGTGTCGAGCTCCTACAATGAGCAGTTCTTC.

This clone was seen only once. V and J are TRBV5-1 and TRBJ2-6, with D possibly matching TRBD1 (6 bases). V lost 0 bases to trimming and J lost 0 bases, with 7 bases between them. The germline V gene has CDR1 SGHRS and CDR2 YFSETQ. The CDR3 consists of 16 residues. For the CDR3, the DNA is TGCGCCAGCAGCTTGGCAGGGGTCTCTGGGGCCAACGTCCTGACTTTC. It yields the protein CASSLAGVSGANVLTF. The full variable domain, in which reference TRBV5-1 and TRBJ2-6 provide the parts outside the CDR3, is KAGVTQTPRYLIKTRGQQVTLSCSPISGHRSVSWYQQTPGQGLQFLFEYFSETQRNKGNFPGRFSGRQFSNSRSEMNVSTLELGDSALYLCASSLAGVSGANVLTFGAGSRLTVL.

This clone was counted a single time. The V gene is TRBV19, the J gene TRBJ1-2; the D gene is possibly TRBD1 (6 bases). Germline-derived CDR1 and CDR2 are LNHDA and SQIVND (reference sequence). Deletions cut 1 base from V and 8 bases from J, with 14 bases between. The CDR3 totals 14 residues. The CDR3 sequence: CASSIAGQRRGYTF. In DNA form, the CDR3 reads TGTGCCAGTAGTATAGCAGGACAGCGGCGGGGCTACACCTTC.

This chain connects TRBV6-6 to TRBJ2-7; 10 bases fit TRBD2. CDR1 is MNHNY, CDR2 SVGAGI, per germline (reference sequence). Losses at the gene ends were 5 bases for V and 5 bases for J; bases not matched to a gene: 15. The CDR3 consists of 17 residues. This CDR3 is CASSPGPIGTSEHEQYF. The CDR3 nucleotides are TGTGCCAGCAGTCCAGGACCTATCGGGACTAGCGAGCACGAGCAGTACTTC.

The rearrangement uses TRBV28 and TRBJ2-7, with TRBD2 identical over 10 bases. The germline gives CDR1 MDHEN, CDR2 SYDVKM. V gave up 6 bases and J gave up 2 bases; unmatched junction bases: 1. The CDR3 consists of 13 residues. CDR3: CASSTSGTYEQYF. CDR3 in DNA: TGTGCCAGCAGCACTAGCGGGACCTACGAGCAGTACTTC.

The rearrangement uses TRBV11-2 and TRBJ2-2, with a possible D match to TRBD2 (7 bases). Germline V gene sequence: CDR1 SGHAT, CDR2 FQNNGV. This CDR3 comprises 16 residues. Trimming took 0 bases from V and 7 from J, leaving 15 bases between them. This CDR3 is CASSLDRGASGGELFF. Written as DNA, the CDR3 is TGTGCCAGCAGCTTAGATCGGGGGGCCTCGGGCGGGGAGCTGTTTTTT.

The J gene is TRBJ1-2, the V gene TRBV5-1, with a tentative D call TRBD1 (6 bases). This CDR3 has 13 residues. The ends were cut back, 4 bases at V and 3 bases at J, with 10 bases in the middle. Germline CDR1 and CDR2: SGHRS and YFSETQ. CDR3 in DNA: TGCGCCAGCAGCCCGGACAGTCACTATGGCTACACCTTC. Amino acids: CASSPDSHYGYTF.

The J gene is TRBJ2-1, the V gene TRBV27; 9 bases fit TRBD2. Unmatched junction bases numbered 9, after V lost 3 bases and J lost 9 bases. The CDR3 sequence is 15 residues long. The germline V gene has CDR1 MNHEY and CDR2 SMNVEV (reference sequence). The CDR3 region has the DNA TGTGCCAGCAGTTTTCGGGGACTAGCATCTGGTGAGCAGTTCTTC. It encodes CASSFRGLASGEQFF.

This sequence joins TRBV3-1 (or the pseudogene TRBV3-2) and TRBJ2-2, with 8 bases fitting TRBD2. Germline-derived CDR1 and CDR2 are LGHDT and YNNKEL (reference sequence). The CDR3 totals 14 residues. The junction had 4 bases not matched to a gene; V was cut back by 4 bases and J by 6 bases. In nucleotides, the CDR3 is TGTGCCAGCAGCCGGCGGGGGGAGGCCGGGGAGCTGTTTTTT. It specifies CASSRRGEAGELFF.

The V and J genes are TRBV9 and TRBJ2-2, with TRBD2 matching 7 bases. CDR1 and CDR2 (germline): SGDLS, YYNGEE. V shed 2 bases and J 3 bases; nucleotides not matched to a gene: 4. CDR3 size: 15 residues. CDR3 sequence (DNA): TGTGCCAGCAGCGTGGGAGGGGCAGACACCGGGGAGCTGTTTTTT. This translates into CASSVGGADTGELFF.

The chain couples TRBV28 to TRBJ2-5, with 7 bases identical to TRBD1. Per the germline V gene, CDR1 is MDHEN and CDR2 is SYDVKM. V trimming: 5 bases; J trimming: 5 bases; junction bases outside the gene matches: 17. This CDR3 is 17 amino acids long. CDR3 sequence reads: CASSTYRRTGPEETQYF. DNA for the CDR3: TGTGCCAGCAGTACCTATCGGAGGACAGGCCCGGAGGAGACCCAGTACTTC.

This clone was detected a few times. CDR3 bases: TGTGCCAGCAGCCAGCAGGCGAACACCGGGGAGCTGTTTTTT. Residues: CASSQQANTGELFF. The chain uses TRBV3-1 (or the pseudogene TRBV3-2) and TRBJ2-2, with D unclear. V was cut by 3 bases and J by 0 bases, with 5 bases left in between. Germline CDR1 and CDR2: LGHDT and YNNKEL (reference sequence). This CDR3 spans 14 amino acids.

V gene TRBV5-1 combines with J gene TRBJ1-2; perhaps TRBD1 as D (5 bases). Looked up from germline, CDR1 is SGHRS and CDR2 is YFSETQ. The CDR3 runs to 13 residues. Trimming pared 4 bases from V and 8 bases from J, leaving 15 bases between. The CDR3 protein is CASSIPSGGGYTF. Written as DNA, the CDR3 is TGCGCCAGCAGCATCCCTTCGGGGGGAGGCTACACCTTC.

This chain joins TRBV12-3 or TRBV12-4 and TRBJ1-1; D uncertain. Between the trimmed V and J ends, which lost 2 bases and 12 bases, there was a span of 10 bases. This CDR3 has 11 residues. CDR3 sequence reads: CASSLSEWSFF. For the CDR3, the DNA is TGTGCCAGCAGTTTATCTGAGTGGTCTTTCTTT.

This clone was recorded only once. The chain carries TRBV3-1 (or the pseudogene TRBV3-2) and TRBJ1-6; 11 bases are shared with TRBD1. V lost 4 bases and J lost 0; bases outside the gene matches: 5. The CDR3 has 18 residues. From germline, CDR1 is LGHDT and CDR2 YNNKEL (reference sequence). The CDR3 sequence: CASSRGTGGNSYNSPLHF. CDR3 in DNA: TGTGCCAGCAGCCGCGGGACAGGGGGTAACTCCTATAATTCACCCCTCCACTTT.

The chain combines TRBV5-6 with TRBJ2-7; a possible D gene is TRBD1 (6 bases). The CDR3 length is 14 residues. The germline V gene encodes CDR1 SGHDT and CDR2 YYEEEE. Trimming took 0 bases from V and 3 from J, leaving 10 bases between them. The CDR3 loop is CASSLDGQNYEQYF. The CDR3 coding sequence is TGTGCCAGCAGCTTGGACGGACAGAACTACGAGCAGTACTTC.

This clone was picked up a small number of times. V usage is TRBV12-3 or TRBV12-4 and J usage is TRBJ2-7; 7 nucleotides align to TRBD2. This CDR3 comprises 13 residues. After removal of 6 bases from V and 3 bases from J, the junction contained 5 bases not matched to a gene. The CDR3 nucleotides read TGTGCCAGCAGAGTTGGGAGGGTCTACGAGCAGTACTTC. It specifies CASRVGRVYEQYF.